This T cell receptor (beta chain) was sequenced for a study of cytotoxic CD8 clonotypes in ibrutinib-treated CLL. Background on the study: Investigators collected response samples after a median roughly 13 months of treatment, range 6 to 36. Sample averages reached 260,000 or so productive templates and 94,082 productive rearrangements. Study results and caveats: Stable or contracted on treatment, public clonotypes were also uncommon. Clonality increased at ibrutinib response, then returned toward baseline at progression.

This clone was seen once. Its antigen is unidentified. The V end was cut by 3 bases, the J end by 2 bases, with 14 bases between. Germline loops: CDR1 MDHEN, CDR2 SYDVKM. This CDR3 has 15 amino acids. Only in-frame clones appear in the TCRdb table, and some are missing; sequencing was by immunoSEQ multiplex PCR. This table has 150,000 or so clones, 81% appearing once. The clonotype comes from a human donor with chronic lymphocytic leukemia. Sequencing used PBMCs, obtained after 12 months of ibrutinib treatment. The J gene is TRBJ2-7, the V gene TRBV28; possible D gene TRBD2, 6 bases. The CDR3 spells CASSFGGSGPYEQYF. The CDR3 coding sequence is TGTGCCAGCAGTTTTGGTGGTAGCGGACCCTACGAGCAGTACTTC.